This is a list of T cell receptor beta chains from one sample in a study of shared clonotypes between healthy human individuals. Profiled with immunoSEQ multiplex PCR; TCRdb holds only in-frame clones, not every one. Of about a million clones listed, more than 75% are singletons. The source material was memory CD4+ T cells sorted from blood. Every receptor here comes from a man aged 18 to 30 in good health. Each CDR3 is given with its conserved first and last residue. The D gene is left open where the match is weak. Expanded clones get a size class; other rows say once, few or many, or leave the size out.

D gene	V gene	clone size	J gene	CDR3 DNA	CDR3 protein
-	TRBV27	-	TRBJ2-2	TGTGCCAGCAGTTTGTATACAGGGAGAGGCACCGGGGAGCTGTTTTTT	CASSLYTGRGTGELFF
-	TRBV2	-	TRBJ2-3	TGTGCCAGCACCGACACAGATACGCAGTATTTT	CASTDTDTQYF
-	TRBV12-5	-	TRBJ2-5	TGTGCTAGTGGTTTGGTTAGGGAGACCCAGTACTTC	CASGLVRETQYF
-	TRBV5-1	few	TRBJ2-2	TGCGCCAGCAGCTCTACTAGTCAGAACACCGGGGAGCTGTTTTTT	CASSSTSQNTGELFF
-	TRBV9	few	TRBJ2-1	TGTGCCAGCAGCGTAGGTGCAGCGAACTCCTACAATGAGCAGTTCTTC	CASSVGAANSYNEQFF
-	TRBV6-1	-	TRBJ2-3	TGTGCCAGCAGTGAATCGTACGGCTCTAGCACAGATACGCAGTATTTT	CASSESYGSSTDTQYF
TRBD2	TRBV27	few	TRBJ2-3	TGTGCCAGCAGTTTACGGGGGGATAGGTCAGATACGCAGTATTTT	CASSLRGDRSDTQYF
-	TRBV30	-	TRBJ1-4	TGTGCCTGGAGTGTACGCGTTAGGGGGGGGAGAACTAATGAAAAACTGTTTTTT	CAWSVRVRGGRTNEKLFF
-	TRBV18	-	TRBJ1-1	TGTGCCAGCTCAAAAGGGGCTGTTATGAACACTGAAGCTTTCTTT	CASSKGAVMNTEAFF
-	TRBV6-5	-	TRBJ1-3	TGTGCCAGCAGTTACTCGGTCACCATATATTTT	CASSYSVTIYF
-	TRBV12-5	-	TRBJ2-3	TGTGCTAGTGCCAGGGGGGACCTTTTACAGGGAGTATTGGATACGCAGTATTTT	CASARGDLLQGVLDTQYF
TRBD1	TRBV5-6	-	TRBJ1-5	TGTGCCAGCAGCCCCGGGACAGCAAATCAGCCCCAGCATTTT	CASSPGTANQPQHF
-	TRBV5-6	-	TRBJ2-1	TGTGCCAGCAACACGGTTAATGAGCAGTTCTTC	CASNTVNEQFF
-	TRBV19	-	TRBJ1-1	TGTGCCAGTAGTACCATGGCCGCGAACACTGAAGCTTTCTTT	CASSTMAANTEAFF
TRBD2	TRBV10-3	-	TRBJ2-5	TGTGCCATCAGCCCCACTAGCGGGCAAGAGACCCAGTACTTC	CAISPTSGQETQYF
-	TRBV7-2	-	TRBJ1-5	TGTGCCAGCAGCCCGACAGGTAATCAGCCCCAGCATTTT	CASSPTGNQPQHF
-	TRBV9	many	TRBJ2-5	TGTGCCAGCAGCCCCCAGAACCAAGAGACCCAGTACTTC	CASSPQNQETQYF
-	TRBV28	-	TRBJ2-3	TGTGCCAGCAGTTTCGTGGCAGTCTCTCCCACAGATACGCAGTATTTT	CASSFVAVSPTDTQYF
TRBD2	TRBV5-1	-	TRBJ2-7	TGCGCCAGCAGCCAGACTAGCGGGAGTCGAGAGCAGTACTTC	CASSQTSGSREQYF
-	TRBV28	-	TRBJ2-4	TGTGCCAGCAGTTTCAGAGGGGTGGGCAAAAACATTCAGTACTTC	CASSFRGVGKNIQYF
-	TRBV6-6	-	TRBJ2-7	TGTGCCACCAGTAGACGGGATACCGAGCAGTACTTC	CATSRRDTEQYF
-	TRBV7-9	-	TRBJ2-3	TGTGCCAGCAGCTTAGAAGGGGGGACAGATTTTACTTCAGATACGCAGTATTTT	CASSLEGGTDFTSDTQYF
-	TRBV19	few	TRBJ1-5	TGTGCCAGTCGGCCGGGGTACAATCAGCCCCAGCATTTT	CASRPGYNQPQHF
-	TRBV10-3	-	TRBJ1-6	TGTGCCATCAGTGAGTCCGCGGGTTCACCCCTCCACTTT	CAISESAGSPLHF
TRBD1	TRBV29-1	-	TRBJ2-5	TGCAGCGTTGATAGGATAGGGGGCCATCAAGAGACCCAGTACTTC	CSVDRIGGHQETQYF
-	TRBV4-3	once	TRBJ2-3	TGCGCCAGCAGCCAAGTCCTCCATAGCACAGATACGCAGTATTTT	CASSQVLHSTDTQYF
-	TRBV19	-	TRBJ1-5	TGTGCCAGTAGTGGGCAGGGTTCGAATCAGCCCCAGCATTTT	CASSGQGSNQPQHF
TRBD2	TRBV9	-	TRBJ2-1	TGTGCCAGCAGCGTAGCCCCCCGGCTAGCGGGAGCCACAACCTACGGTGAGCAGTTCTTC	CASSVAPRLAGATTYGEQFF